A selection of T cell receptor beta chains follows, all from one sample in a study of blood T cell repertoires in COVID-19. Method: immunoSEQ multiplex PCR; TCRdb's copy keeps in-frame clones and lacks some. The sample includes approximately 260,000 clones, roughly 89% seen only once; the top ten take roughly 2.2%. Sequenced material: peripheral blood. Source of these receptors: a man in his fifties with acute or convalescent COVID-19. CDR3s include the opening cysteine and the closing phenylalanine or tryptophan. The D gene is left open where the match is weak. Where a row states a size, it is once, few, many or the class of an expanded clone; other rows omit it.

D	V	J	size	CDR3	DNA
TRBD2	TRBV6-5	TRBJ2-1	NA	CASTTSGPSRNEQFF	TGTGCCAGCACGACTAGCGGGCCCAGCAGGAATGAGCAGTTCTTC
TRBD2	TRBV5-1	TRBJ2-5	NA	CASRRLAGSETQYF	TGCGCCAGCAGACGGCTAGCGGGGTCAGAGACCCAGTACTTC
NA	TRBV6-2/TRBV6-3	TRBJ1-4	NA	CASSYSGLAGEKLFF	TGTGCCAGCAGTTACTCGGGCCTCGCTGGTGAAAAACTGTTTTTT
NA	TRBV6-5	TRBJ1-4	NA	CASSYWGQTSEKLFF	TGTGCCAGCAGTTACTGGGGACAAACCTCCGAAAAACTGTTTTTT
NA	TRBV6-1	TRBJ1-4	NA	CASSEGSLRWEEKLFF	TGTGCCAGCAGTGAAGGGTCTCTCAGGTGGGAGGAAAAACTGTTTTTT
TRBD2	TRBV3-1/TRBV3-2	TRBJ2-2	NA	CASSSGTSGANTGELFF	TGTGCCAGCAGCTCCGGGACTAGCGGGGCGAACACCGGGGAGCTGTTTTTT
TRBD2	TRBV10-1	TRBJ2-5	NA	CASSETSGSWETQYF	TGCGCCAGCAGTGAGACTAGCGGGAGTTGGGAGACCCAGTACTTC
NA	TRBV7-9	TRBJ2-2	few	CASSSTVNTGELFF	TGTGCCAGCAGCTCGACAGTAAACACCGGGGAGCTGTTTTTT
TRBD1	TRBV27	TRBJ1-5	NA	CASSGPGQKGDRPQHF	TGTGCCAGCAGTGGACCGGGACAGAAGGGCGATCGGCCCCAGCATTTT
TRBD1	TRBV18	TRBJ2-7	NA	CASSSGQIPYEQYF	TGTGCCAGCTCATCGGGACAGATCCCCTACGAGCAGTACTTC
TRBD2	TRBV4-2	TRBJ2-7	NA	CASSPAGGQSHEQYF	TGTGCCAGCAGCCCCGCGGGAGGTCAGTCCCACGAGCAGTACTTC
NA	TRBV11-3	TRBJ2-5	NA	CASSLYASRGRGQETQYF	TGTGCCAGCAGCTTATACGCCTCCAGGGGAAGAGGGCAAGAGACCCAGTACTTC
NA	TRBV15	TRBJ2-5	once	CATSRGAGQAQETQYF	TGTGCCACCAGCAGAGGAGCGGGTCAGGCCCAAGAGACCCAGTACTTC
TRBD1	TRBV20-1	TRBJ2-7	NA	CSASRGDRGHEQYF	TGCAGTGCTAGTCGCGGGGACAGGGGCCACGAGCAGTACTTC
NA	TRBV3-1/TRBV3-2	TRBJ1-5	NA	CASSRGTLDQPQHF	TGTGCCAGCAGCCGCGGCACACTTGATCAGCCCCAGCATTTT
NA	TRBV9	TRBJ1-1	NA	CASSVEGGGNTEAFF	TGTGCCAGCAGCGTAGAGGGCGGGGGGAACACTGAAGCTTTCTTT
TRBD1	TRBV27	TRBJ1-3	few	CASGQDVRNTIYF	TGTGCCAGCGGACAGGACGTGAGGAACACCATATATTTT
NA	TRBV9	TRBJ1-5	NA	CASSPGHSNQPQHF	TGTGCCAGCAGCCCGGGACACTCTAATCAGCCCCAGCATTTT
TRBD2	TRBV18	TRBJ2-5	once	CASSPQVGAGVTSETQYF	TGTGCCAGCTCACCCCAAGTGGGAGCGGGGGTGACCTCAGAGACCCAGTACTTC
NA	TRBV18	TRBJ1-5	NA	CASSPTDGVSQPQHF	TGTGCCAGCTCACCCACAGACGGGGTCAGTCAGCCCCAGCATTTT
TRBD1	TRBV6-5	TRBJ1-6	NA	CASTRTGVDSPLHF	TGTGCCAGCACTAGGACAGGGGTTGATTCACCCCTCCACTTT
NA	TRBV7-9	TRBJ2-3	once	CASSPFSSLERDTQYF	TGTGCCAGCAGCCCCTTCTCTTCTCTCGAGCGAGATACGCAGTATTTT